The rows below give T cell receptor beta chains drawn from one sample of a study of T cells in Graves' hyperthyroidism and ophthalmopathy. TCRdb reprocessed the multiplex PCR reads with MiXCR, giving one entry per CDR3 protein. This table holds roughly 720,000 distinct CDR3 sequences, 15% to 20% found once. Material for sequencing was blood. Receptor source: a man aged 50 to 60 with Graves' hyperthyroidism. CDR3s include the opening cysteine and the closing phenylalanine or tryptophan. The D gene is left open where the match is weak. Clone sizes are given selectively: once, few, many, or a class where the clone is expanded.

>TRBV5-1|NA|NA|TRBJ2-7
CASSVESPYEQYF
TGCGCCAGCAGTGTCGAGAGCCCCTACGAGCAGTACTTC
>TRBV4-2|many|TRBD1|TRBJ1-2
CASSQDGQGENYGYTF
TGTGCCAGCAGCCAAGATGGACAGGGAGAAAACTATGGCTACACCTTC
>TRBV19|few|NA|TRBJ2-2
CASRLAAYGTGELFF
TGTGCCAGTAGGCTGGCGGCCTATGGCACCGGGGAGCTGTTTTTT
>TRBV7-9|many|NA|TRBJ2-3
CASSFPGGSTDTQYF
TGTGCCAGCAGCTTCCCAGGGGGGTCCACAGATACGCAGTATTTT
>TRBV12-3/TRBV12-4|many|TRBD1|TRBJ2-3
CASSLRQGNTDTQYF
TGTGCCAGCAGTTTAAGACAGGGGAACACAGATACGCAGTATTTT
>TRBV20-1|few|TRBD1|TRBJ2-1
CSAEDRRNEQFF
TGCAGTGCTGAGGACAGGAGGAATGAGCAGTTCTTC
>TRBV6-6|many|NA|TRBJ1-4
CASSYSRTENEKLFF
TGTGCCAGCAGTTACTCTCGGACGGAAAATGAAAAACTGTTTTTT
>TRBV28|many|NA|TRBJ2-1
CASSLGPKGDNEQFF
TGTGCCAGCAGTTTAGGCCCAAAGGGGGACAATGAGCAGTTCTTC
>TRBV9|many|NA|TRBJ2-5
CASSVVGTEETQYF
TGTGCCAGCAGCGTAGTAGGGACGGAAGAGACCCAGTACTTC
>TRBV6-1|few|TRBD1|TRBJ2-6
CASSLNRGPGGANVLTF
TGTGCCAGCAGTCTAAACAGGGGGCCGGGCGGGGCCAACGTCCTGACTTTC
>TRBV27|few|TRBD2|TRBJ2-5
CASRPAGLQETQYF
TGTGCCAGCAGACCAGCGGGACTACAAGAGACCCAGTACTTC
>TRBV3-1|NA|NA|TRBJ1-5
CASSLTASNQPQHF
TGTGCCAGCAGCCTGACAGCTAGCAATCAGCCCCAGCATTTT
>TRBV7-3|many|TRBD1|TRBJ2-1
CASSSRDRGQYNEQFF
TGTGCCAGCAGCTCTAGGGACAGGGGACAATACAATGAGCAGTTCTTC
>TRBV12-3/TRBV12-4|NA|TRBD1|TRBJ1-1
CASSSGQGQAEAFF
TGTGCCAGCAGTAGTGGACAGGGCCAGGCTGAAGCTTTCTTT
>TRBV28|many|NA|TRBJ2-1
CASSIRTHEQFF
TGTGCCAGCAGTATAAGGACCCATGAGCAGTTCTTC
>TRBV6-5|many|NA|TRBJ1-1
CASSYSTNMNTEAFF
TGTGCCAGCAGTTATAGCACCAACATGAACACTGAAGCTTTCTTT
>TRBV6-1|many|NA|TRBJ1-1
CASSYSLASREAFF
TGTGCCAGCAGTTACTCATTGGCCAGTCGTGAAGCTTTCTTT
>TRBV18|few|NA|TRBJ2-3
CASSPQEGLDTQYF
TGTGCCAGCTCACCACAGGAGGGGCTCGATACGCAGTATTTT
>TRBV19|NA|NA|TRBJ2-2
CASSTSSWELFF
TGTGCCAGTAGTACTAGTTCCTGGGAGCTGTTTTTT
>TRBV24-1|many|NA|TRBJ1-4
CATSDPTTNEKLFF
TGTGCCACCAGTGATCCCACAACTAATGAAAAACTGTTTTTT
>TRBV20-1|few|NA|TRBJ1-1
CSARDLTGTEAFF
TGCAGTGCTAGAGACCTAACAGGGACTGAAGCTTTCTTT
>TRBV29-1|NA|TRBD1|TRBJ2-5
CSVEGWRAGGIGETQYF
TGCAGCGTTGAAGGATGGCGGGCAGGGGGCATCGGTGAGACCCAGTACTTC
>TRBV28|many|NA|TRBJ1-1
CASSLPLMNTEAFF
TGTGCCAGCAGTTTACCGCTCATGAACACTGAAGCTTTCTTT
>TRBV6-1|NA|NA|TRBJ1-1
CASSEQVGSNTEAFF
TGTGCCAGCAGTGAACAGGTGGGGAGCAACACTGAAGCTTTCTTT
>TRBV2|many|NA|TRBJ2-5
CASSAGSVGIETQYF
TGTGCCAGCAGTGCAGGGTCTGTAGGGATTGAGACCCAGTACTTC
>TRBV6-1|few|NA|TRBJ1-1
CASSSKTGNTEAFF
TGTGCCAGCAGTTCTAAGACAGGCAACACTGAAGCTTTCTTT
>TRBV11-2|many|NA|TRBJ2-7
CASSFEGSTYEQYF
TGTGCCAGCAGCTTCGAGGGGTCGACCTACGAGCAGTACTTC
>TRBV7-8|few|NA|TRBJ2-1
CASSLGLGGLQFF
TGTGCCAGCAGCTTAGGACTAGGGGGTCTGCAGTTCTTC
>TRBV28|many|NA|TRBJ2-1
CASSFSFSDSEAYNEQFF
TGTGCCAGCAGTTTCAGCTTTTCCGACAGTGAAGCCTACAATGAGCAGTTCTTC
>TRBV6-2/TRBV6-3|many|TRBD2|TRBJ2-1
CASSYSASGSFHNEQFF
TGTGCCAGCAGTTACTCGGCTAGCGGGAGTTTTCACAATGAGCAGTTCTTC
>TRBV2|many|NA|TRBJ1-1
CASSDRGLRTEAFF
TGTGCCAGCAGTGATCGGGGATTGAGGACTGAAGCTTTCTTT
>TRBV5-1|NA|TRBD1|TRBJ2-5
CASSLLGQIQETQYF
TGCGCCAGCAGCTTGCTGGGACAGATTCAAGAGACCCAGTACTTC
>TRBV19|few|NA|TRBJ2-7
CASSTTGLYEQYF
TGTGCCAGTAGTACTACAGGGCTCTACGAGCAGTACTTC
>TRBV12-3/TRBV12-4|many|NA|TRBJ2-5
CASSSNRGTQYF
TGTGCCAGCAGCTCCAACCGAGGGACCCAGTACTTC
>TRBV9|few|TRBD2|TRBJ2-3
CASSARPGLAGAASTDTQYF
TGTGCCAGCAGCGCCCGACCGGGACTAGCGGGAGCTGCCAGCACAGATACGCAGTATTTT
>TRBV10-3|NA|TRBD2|TRBJ2-3
CAISESLADTDTQYF
TGTGCCATCAGTGAGTCTCTAGCGGACACAGATACGCAGTATTTT
>TRBV7-8|NA|NA|TRBJ2-3
CASSPLAASTDTQYF
TGTGCCAGCAGCCCCCTCGCGGCTAGCACAGATACGCAGTATTTT
>TRBV29-1|NA|NA|TRBJ2-1
CSVDEGNRYNEQFF
TGCAGCGTTGATGAAGGGAATAGATACAATGAGCAGTTCTTC
>TRBV6-1|few|NA|TRBJ2-2
CASERMAGELFF
TGTGCCAGCGAGAGGATGGCCGGGGAGCTGTTTTTT
>TRBV7-9|many|TRBD1|TRBJ2-5
CASSLLEGAKETQYF
TGTGCCAGCAGCTTATTAGAGGGGGCTAAAGAGACCCAGTACTTC